This TCR beta chain was identified during a study of identical twins. Findings and caveats of the study: The study reached conclusions through statistical analysis that was cross-sectional, not following the same donors.

V gave up 4 bases and J gave up 7 bases; unmatched junction bases: 16. Germline CDR1 reads SGDLS; CDR2 reads YYNGEE. The CDR3 totals 19 residues. TCRdb reprocessed the 5' RACE reads with MiXCR, giving one entry per CDR3 protein. The table lists some 460,000 distinct CDR3 sequences, about 14% of them singletons. As for this clonotype: Its antigen is not identified.

These records were also assigned to another study, of yellow fever vaccine responses in identical twins.

This sequence originates from a woman younger than 30 in good health. The chain has TRBV9 and TRBJ2-2; TRBD2 matches at 13 bases. Material for sequencing was CD4+ T cells sorted from blood. CDR3 residues: CASSPRPGLAGTFVGELFF. CDR3 DNA: TGTGCCAGCAGCCCGAGACCGGGACTAGCGGGGACCTTCGTCGGGGAGCTGTTTTTT.